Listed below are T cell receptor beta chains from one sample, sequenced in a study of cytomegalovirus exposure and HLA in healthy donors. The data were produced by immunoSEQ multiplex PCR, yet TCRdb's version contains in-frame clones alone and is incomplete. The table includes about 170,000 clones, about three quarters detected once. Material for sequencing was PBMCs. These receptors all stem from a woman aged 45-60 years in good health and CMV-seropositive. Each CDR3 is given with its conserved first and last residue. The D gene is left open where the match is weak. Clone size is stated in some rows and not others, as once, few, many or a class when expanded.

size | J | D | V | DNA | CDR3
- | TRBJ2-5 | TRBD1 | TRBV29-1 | TGCAGCGTAACAGGGGGTCAAGAGACCCAGTACTTC | CSVTGGQETQYF
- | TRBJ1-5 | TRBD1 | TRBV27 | TGTGCCAGCAGTTTATCAGGGACAGGGGCCTTAGGCAATCAGCCCCAGCATTTT | CASSLSGTGALGNQPQHF
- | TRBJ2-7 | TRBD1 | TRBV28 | TGTGCCAGCAGTTCCCCCTCTCCCGGACAGGGGGCGCAGCTAAGTGGGTCCTACGAGCAGTACTTC | CASSSPSPGQGAQLSGSYEQYF
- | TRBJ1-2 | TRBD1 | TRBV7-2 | TGTGCCAGCAGCCCTATGGGGACAGTGATTAACTATGGCTACACCTTC | CASSPMGTVINYGYTF
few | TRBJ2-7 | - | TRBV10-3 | TGTGCCATCAGTGAGTCGGGCGGGGTATACGAGCAGTACTTC | CAISESGGVYEQYF
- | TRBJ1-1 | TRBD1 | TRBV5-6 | TGTGCCAGCAGCTCTCGACAGGGGATGAACACTGAAGCTTTCTTT | CASSSRQGMNTEAFF
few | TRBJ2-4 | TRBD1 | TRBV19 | TGTGCCAGTAGTACGAGGGACAGTGGATGGAACATTCAGTACTTC | CASSTRDSGWNIQYF
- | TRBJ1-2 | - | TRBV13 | TGTGCCAGCAGCTTAGGACAATACTATGGCTACACCTTC | CASSLGQYYGYTF
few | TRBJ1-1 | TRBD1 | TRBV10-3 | TGTGCCATCAGCCTGGACAGGATGAACACTGAAGCTTTCTTT | CAISLDRMNTEAFF
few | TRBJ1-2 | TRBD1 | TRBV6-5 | TGTGCCAGCAGCAACAGGGGTGACTATGGCTACACCTTC | CASSNRGDYGYTF
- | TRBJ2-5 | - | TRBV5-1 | TGCGCCAGCAGCTCCCAGGGGAGAGAGACCCAGTACTTC | CASSSQGRETQYF
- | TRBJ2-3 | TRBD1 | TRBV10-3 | TGTGCCATCGGTGACCCCCGGGACAGAGTGTATTTT | CAIGDPRDRVYF
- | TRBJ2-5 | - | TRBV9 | TGTGCCAGCAGCGCAACCACCGGATATGGGGGGGAGACCCAGTACTTC | CASSATTGYGGETQYF
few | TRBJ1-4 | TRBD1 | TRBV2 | TGTGCCAGCAGTGAAGAACAGGGGGCAGGCAATGAAAAACTGTTTTTT | CASSEEQGAGNEKLFF
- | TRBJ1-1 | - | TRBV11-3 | TGTGCCAGCAGTCGGGACAACCCTGACGAGAACACTGAAGCTTTCTTT | CASSRDNPDENTEAFF
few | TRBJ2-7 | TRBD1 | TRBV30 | TGTGCCTGGAGTTACTTACTGGGGACAGGGCCCTACGAGCAGTACTTC | CAWSYLLGTGPYEQYF
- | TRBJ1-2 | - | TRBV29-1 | TGCAGCGTTGGGGGGCAGACGGACTATGGCTACACCTTC | CSVGGQTDYGYTF
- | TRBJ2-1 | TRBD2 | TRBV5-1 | TGCGCCAGCAGCTACCCCACAAGCGGGGGGGCTGTCCTCTACAATGAGCAGTTCTTC | CASSYPTSGGAVLYNEQFF
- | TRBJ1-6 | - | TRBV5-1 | TGCGCCAGCAGCTTGGCCCCAGGGTCTGGGTCACCCCTCCACTTT | CASSLAPGSGSPLHF
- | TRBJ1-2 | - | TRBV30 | TGTGCCTGGAGTAGGGGTGGGGGCAGCTATGGCTACACCTTC | CAWSRGGGSYGYTF
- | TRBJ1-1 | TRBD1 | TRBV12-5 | TGTGCTAGTGGTTTGGGACAGGGGGACACTGAAGCTTTCTTT | CASGLGQGDTEAFF
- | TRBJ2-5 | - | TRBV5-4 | TGTGCCACCAGCAGCGGGGGACAGCGAGTACAAGAGACCCAGTACTTC | CATSSGGQRVQETQYF
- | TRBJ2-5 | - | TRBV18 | TGTGCCAGCTCACCCGACACCACCCAAGAGACCCAGTACTTC | CASSPDTTQETQYF
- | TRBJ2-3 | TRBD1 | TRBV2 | TGTGCCAGCAGTTTGGGACAGGTTATGACAGATACGCAGTATTTT | CASSLGQVMTDTQYF
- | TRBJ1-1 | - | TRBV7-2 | TGTGCCAGCAGCTTAGTCGAGGATTGGAACACTGAAGCTTTCTTT | CASSLVEDWNTEAFF
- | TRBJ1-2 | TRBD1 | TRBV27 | TGTGCCAGCAGTTTACGACAGGGGGTCGGGAACTATGGCTACACCTTC | CASSLRQGVGNYGYTF
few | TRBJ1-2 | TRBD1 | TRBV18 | TGTGCCAGCTCACCAACGGGGGACAGGTTGTTCTATGGCTACACCTTC | CASSPTGDRLFYGYTF
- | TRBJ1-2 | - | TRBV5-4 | TGTGCCAGCAGCCTCCTCTCGGGGGGGTATGGCTACACCTTC | CASSLLSGGYGYTF
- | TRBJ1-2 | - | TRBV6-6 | TGTGCCAGCAGTTACGTAGGGGAGGGGTATGGCTACACCTTC | CASSYVGEGYGYTF
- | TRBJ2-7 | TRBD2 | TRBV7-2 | TGTGCCAGCAGCTCTTACCTACTAGCGGGGCACTCCTACGAGCAGTACTTC | CASSSYLLAGHSYEQYF
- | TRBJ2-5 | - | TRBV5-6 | TGTGCCAGCAGCTTGGCCGGTGGGGGGGAGACCCAGTACTTC | CASSLAGGGETQYF
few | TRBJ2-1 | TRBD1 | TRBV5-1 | TGCGCCAGCAGCCAAGGGACAGGGGGCGGTGAGCAGTTCTTC | CASSQGTGGGEQFF
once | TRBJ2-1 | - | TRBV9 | TGTGCCAGCAGGGGCGATTACAATGAGCAGTTCTTC | CASRGDYNEQFF
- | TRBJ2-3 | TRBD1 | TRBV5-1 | TGCGCCAGCAGCTCAGGGGGACGGAGCGCAGATACGCAGTATTTT | CASSSGGRSADTQYF
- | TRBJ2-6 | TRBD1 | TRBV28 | TGTGCCAGCAGTACCTGGGACAGGGGGTCTTCTGGGGCCAACGTCCTGACTTTC | CASSTWDRGSSGANVLTF
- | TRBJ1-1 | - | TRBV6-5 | TGTGCCAGCAGTTACAGTGGGGGCGGGAGTACTGAAGCTTTCTTT | CASSYSGGGSTEAFF
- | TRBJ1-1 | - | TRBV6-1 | TGTGCCAGCAGTGAACAGGGGCACGGCACTGAAGCTTTCTTT | CASSEQGHGTEAFF
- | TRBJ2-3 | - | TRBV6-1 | TGTGCCAGCAGTGAAAGGGAGGATACGCAGTATTTT | CASSEREDTQYF
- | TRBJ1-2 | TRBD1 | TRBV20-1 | TGCAGTGCTAGCCCCGGACAGGGCCACACCTTC | CSASPGQGHTF
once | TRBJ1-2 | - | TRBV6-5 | TGTGCCAGCAGTCCTGGACAGCTGAATAACTATGGCTACACCTTC | CASSPGQLNNYGYTF
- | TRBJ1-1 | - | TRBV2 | TGTGCCAGCACCGAGGAGAAGGGGTGGAACACTGAAGCTTTCTTT | CASTEEKGWNTEAFF
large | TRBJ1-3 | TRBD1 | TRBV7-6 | TGTGCCAGCAGCTCGGCGGGACAGGGGGTCGGAAACACCATATATTTT | CASSSAGQGVGNTIYF
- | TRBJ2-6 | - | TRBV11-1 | TGTGCCAGCAGCTTTAGCCCAGAGTCCGGGGCCAACGTCCTGACTTTC | CASSFSPESGANVLTF
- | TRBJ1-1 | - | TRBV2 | TGTGCCAGCAGTCAGGGAGGGGCTTTCTTT | CASSQGGAFF
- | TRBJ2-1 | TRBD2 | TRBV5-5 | TGTGCCAGCAGCCCACGGGCTAGCGGGGGGGCCGAGTATGCTGAGCAGTTCTTC | CASSPRASGGAEYAEQFF
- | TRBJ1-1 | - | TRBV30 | TGTGCCTGGAGTGTAACGACACTGAACACTGAAGCTTTCTTT | CAWSVTTLNTEAFF
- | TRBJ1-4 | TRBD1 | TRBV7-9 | TGTGCCAGCAGAGGAGGGGGCGAAAAACTGTTTTTT | CASRGGGEKLFF
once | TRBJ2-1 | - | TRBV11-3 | TGTGCCAGCAGCTCGGGGAGGTCCTACAATGAGCAGTTCTTC | CASSSGRSYNEQFF
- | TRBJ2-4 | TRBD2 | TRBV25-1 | TGTGCCAGCAGTGGGCCGGGACTAGCGGGAGGGCCCCGCGGCATTCAGTACTTC | CASSGPGLAGGPRGIQYF
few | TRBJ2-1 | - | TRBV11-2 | TGTGCCAGCAGCCCGGAGGGGGGGGGAGAGGCCTACAATGAGCAGTTCTTC | CASSPEGGGEAYNEQFF
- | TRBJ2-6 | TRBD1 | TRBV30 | TGTGCCTGGAGTGGGGGGACAGGGGGATTCGGCGTCCTGACTTTC | CAWSGGTGGFGVLTF
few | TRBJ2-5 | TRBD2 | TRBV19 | TGTGCCAGTAGTCTCGGACTAGCGGTAGGGGAGACCCAGTACTTC | CASSLGLAVGETQYF
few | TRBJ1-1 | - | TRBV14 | TGTGCCAGCAGCCCAGAACAGGGATGGAACACTGAAGCTTTCTTT | CASSPEQGWNTEAFF
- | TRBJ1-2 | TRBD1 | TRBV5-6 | TGTGCCAGCAGCCTTCCTGGGACAGGCTTCGGCTACACCTTC | CASSLPGTGFGYTF
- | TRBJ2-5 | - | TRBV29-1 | TGCAGCGCTACTTACACAGGCACTGGGGAGACCCAGTACTTC | CSATYTGTGETQYF
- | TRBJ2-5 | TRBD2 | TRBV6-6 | TGTGCCAGCAGCTCCCGGGGGGAAGAGACCCAGTACTTC | CASSSRGEETQYF
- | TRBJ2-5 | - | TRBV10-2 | TGCGCCAGCTACCGCGGCAGGGCAGAGACCCAGTACTTC | CASYRGRAETQYF
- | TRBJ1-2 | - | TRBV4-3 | TGCGCCAGCAGCCAAGCTCAGGCAGGGGCTGCGTATGGCTACACCTTC | CASSQAQAGAAYGYTF
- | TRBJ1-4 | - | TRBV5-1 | TGCGCCAGCAGGCCGGGGGATTATAATGAAAAACTGTTTTTT | CASRPGDYNEKLFF
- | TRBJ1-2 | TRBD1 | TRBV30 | TGTGCCTGGACCTCCCACAGGGGGCATCTAGACTACACCTTC | CAWTSHRGHLDYTF